Below, 20 T cell receptor beta chains from the same sample are listed, as sequenced in a study of T-cell reconstitution after alpha-beta-depleted transplantation in children. A library of TCRbeta sequences, prepared with unique molecular identifiers, was generated. Each CDR3 protein gets one entry after TCRdb re-called the PCR reads with MiXCR. The table lists 450,000 to 550,000 distinct CDR3 sequences, around 10% of them singletons. The source material was PBMCs, mostly from graft donor cells, sampled 180 days after TCRalphabeta/CD19-depleted stem cell transplant. These receptors all stem from a female patient aged 2 to 10 who had a stem cell transplant for aplastic anemia, so the T cells may come from the graft donor.

This clonotype was counted only a few times. The chain employs TRBV28 and TRBJ2-5, with a possible D match to TRBD2 (5 bases). The CDR3 is made up of 16 amino acids. Trimming removed 5 bases at V and 5 bases at J, with 21 bases between. Germline CDR1 MDHEN, CDR2 SYDVKM. CDR3 sequence: CASSPGGLRARETQYF. CDR3 nucleotides: TGTGCCAGCAGTCCCGGCGGGTTACGGGCACGGGAGACCCAGTACTTC.

This clonotype was observed a few times. The chain uses TRBV7-2 and TRBJ2-1; TRBD1 agrees at 9 bases. Germline V lookup: CDR1 SGHTA, CDR2 FQGNSA. With 2 bases clipped from V and 7 bases from J, the junction kept 6 bases outside the gene matches. The CDR3 has 15 amino acids. CDR3 sequence (DNA): TGTGCCAGCAGCTTACAGACAGGGGGACGGAATGAGCAGTTCTTC. As protein: CASSLQTGGRNEQFF.

V gene TRBV4-3 combines with J gene TRBJ2-3, with D uncertain. V lost 1 base and J lost 3, with 11 bases in between. CDR1 is LGHNA and CDR2 is YSLEER in the germline V gene. This CDR3 is 15 amino acids long. The CDR3 protein is CASSQAETETDTQYF. The CDR3 DNA reads TGCGCCAGCAGCCAAGCGGAAACGGAAACAGATACGCAGTATTTT.

The table lists this clonotype with many counts. V usage is TRBV20-1 and J usage is TRBJ2-1; tentatively, D is TRBD2 (5 bases). Trimming stripped 1 base from V and 0 bases from J, with 16 bases between. This CDR3 region has 17 residues. CDR1 is DFQATT and CDR2 is SNEGSKA in the germline V gene (reference sequence). The CDR3 DNA is TGCAGTGCTAGAGTGTTGGCGGGCTACAGCTCCTACAATGAGCAGTTCTTC. This codes for CSARVLAGYSSYNEQFF.

The rearrangement uses TRBV20-1 and TRBJ2-2; no reliable D call. The germline V and J ends were trimmed by 2 bases and 1 base, with 8 bases remaining between them. This CDR3 is 14 amino acids long. Germline V lookup: CDR1 DFQATT, CDR2 SNEGSKA (reference sequence). The CDR3 coding sequence is TGCAGTGCTAGATTTGGCAGGAACACCGGGGAGCTGTTTTTT. Protein: CSARFGRNTGELFF.

V usage is TRBV27 and J usage is TRBJ2-5, with a tentative D call TRBD2 (6 bases). Germline assignment: CDR1 MNHEY and CDR2 SMNVEV (reference sequence). This CDR3 has 14 amino acids. V lost 8 bases, J lost 3 bases, and 16 bases lay in between. CDR3 in amino acids: CASPMGGRKETQYF. In nucleotides, the CDR3 is TGTGCCAGCCCCATGGGGGGAAGGAAAGAGACCCAGTACTTC.

This clonotype was found a few times. The rearrangement uses TRBV4-3 and TRBJ2-4, with 8 nucleotides matching TRBD1. CDR3 length: 16 residues. Germline values: CDR1 LGHNA, CDR2 YSLEER. J gave up 8 bases and V 0 bases, and 9 bases lay outside the gene matches. The CDR3 reads CASSQEFWQGAYIQYF. CDR3 bases: TGCGCCAGCAGCCAAGAGTTCTGGCAGGGGGCATACATTCAGTACTTC.

Many counts were recorded for this clonotype. This rearrangement joins TRBV29-1 to TRBJ2-3; the match to TRBD1 covers 9 bases. V gave up 6 bases and J gave up 3 bases; unmatched junction bases: 10. Germline CDR1 SQVTM, CDR2 ANQGSEA. This CDR3 comprises 15 residues. The CDR3 loop reads CSVRPGTGRTDTQYF. The CDR3 DNA sequence: TGCAGCGTCCGCCCCGGGACAGGGAGGACAGATACGCAGTATTTT.

This clonotype was counted between two and nine times. This sequence joins TRBV24-1 and TRBJ2-1; D is unclear. Germline CDR1 is KGHDR and CDR2 is SFDVKD. The CDR3 spans 15 residues. V was pared by 3 bases and J by 3 bases, with 11 bases between. CDR3 coding DNA: TGTGCCACCAGTGATCAGACCCGGATCTACAATGAGCAGTTCTTC. Residues: CATSDQTRIYNEQFF.

This clonotype came up a few times. The rearrangement joins TRBV28 to TRBJ2-4; D remains unclear. V dropped 3 bases and J dropped 2 bases, with 11 bases sitting between them. Per germline, CDR1 MDHEN and CDR2 SYDVKM. This CDR3 comprises 15 residues. The CDR3 DNA reads TGTGCCAGCAGTTTCTATGATCGGACCAAAAACATTCAGTACTTC. Amino acids: CASSFYDRTKNIQYF.

This clonotype was counted a few times. CDR3 sequence: CSARWTGTGNTIYF. Here the CDR3 DNA reads TGCAGTGCTAGGTGGACAGGGACTGGAAACACCATATATTTT. The rearrangement uses TRBV20-1 and TRBJ1-3, with 8 positions matching TRBD1. Germline V gives CDR1 DFQATT, CDR2 SNEGSKA (reference sequence). The CDR3 has 14 residues. V trimming: 3 bases; J trimming: 2 bases; junction bases outside the gene matches: 3.

The DNA for the CDR3 is TGCAGCGCTCTCAACAGGCTCACTGAAGCTTTCTTT. This sequence encodes CSALNRLTEAFF. The chain combines TRBV29-1 with TRBJ1-1; D possibly corresponds to TRBD1 (5 bases). V dropped 7 bases and J dropped 4 bases, with 13 bases sitting between them. The CDR3 contains 12 residues. Germline-derived CDR1 and CDR2 are SQVTM and ANQGSEA.

The sample holds a few counts of this clonotype. This CDR3 is CASSLVGSPSYNEQFF. The CDR3 nucleotides read TGTGCCAGCAGCTTAGTGGGGAGCCCCTCCTACAATGAGCAGTTCTTC. The chain is built from TRBV7-8 and TRBJ2-1; tentative D call: TRBD2 (5 bases). Trimming shortened V by 1 base and J by 0 bases, and 10 bases separated the two germline ends. CDR1 and CDR2 from the germline V gene are SGHVS and FQNEAQ. This CDR3 is built from 16 residues.

This clonotype has more than one count but fewer than ten. The chain joins TRBV27 to TRBJ2-2, with TRBD2 matching 12 bases. This CDR3 region has 16 residues. The V gene's germline CDR1 is MNHEY and CDR2 SMNVEV (reference sequence). Germline trimming cut 6 bases from V and 7 bases from J; bases unmatched to any gene: 9. The CDR3, as DNA: TGTGCCAGCAGCCCTAGCGGGAGGGCCTGGGGCGGGGAGCTGTTTTTT. It codes for CASSPSGRAWGGELFF.

This clonotype came up a few times. The chain is built from TRBV20-1 and TRBJ2-1, with 7 bases lining up with TRBD1. The V segment lost 3 bases and the J segment 5 bases; nucleotides outside the gene matches: 13. Germline-derived CDR1 and CDR2 are DFQATT and SNEGSKA (reference sequence). This CDR3 spans 16 amino acids. The CDR3 region has the DNA TGCAGTGCTAGTGTACGGGGACAGCCCAAGGACAATGAGCAGTTCTTC. The encoded protein is CSASVRGQPKDNEQFF.

This clonotype showed up many times. V gene TRBV12-3 or TRBV12-4 combines with J gene TRBJ1-4, with 10 bases aligning to TRBD1. J lost 5 bases, V lost 4 bases, and 4 bases had no gene match. The CDR3 totals 15 residues. The CDR3 bases are TGTGCCAGCAGTTCGACAGGGGGCGCGAATGAAAAACTGTTTTTT. Translation gives CASSSTGGANEKLFF.

The chain joins TRBV2 to TRBJ2-2; D possibly corresponds to TRBD1 (5 bases). V was clipped by 2 bases and J by 7 bases, with 17 bases between them. The CDR3 length is 16 residues. The germline V gene has CDR1 SNHLY and CDR2 FYNNEI. CDR3 protein: CASSERAGKRIGELFF. The CDR3, as DNA: TGTGCCAGCAGTGAACGGGCAGGGAAAAGAATCGGGGAGCTGTTTTTT.

J is TRBJ1-2 and V is TRBV28, with a tentative D call TRBD1 (6 bases). Germline assignment: CDR1 MDHEN and CDR2 SYDVKM. This CDR3 contains 13 residues. Trimming pared 3 bases from V and 5 bases from J, leaving 10 bases between. CDR3: CASSFGQFYGYTF. The DNA for the CDR3 is TGTGCCAGCAGTTTTGGACAGTTTTATGGCTACACCTTC.

The rearrangement uses TRBV9 and TRBJ2-2, with 8 bases aligning to TRBD2. The CDR3 length is 14 residues. Germline V gene data show CDR1 as SGDLS and CDR2 as YYNGEE. V was clipped by 7 bases and J by 2 bases; unmatched bases: 4. Here the CDR3 reads CASLAGQNTGELFF. The CDR3 DNA reads as TGTGCCAGCCTAGCGGGCCAAAACACCGGGGAGCTGTTTTTT.

The rearrangement joins TRBV21-1 to TRBJ2-2; the table's D gene call, TRBD1, was not cross checked with the DNA. TRBV21-1 is flagged as a pseudogene. The CDR3 sequence is 18 residues long. The CDR3 nucleotides read TGTGCCAGCAGCAGAGCACCAGGGGGGGAACGGAACACCGGGGAGCTGTTTTTT. The encoded protein is CASSRAPGGERNTGELFF.